This passage covers 21 T cell receptor beta chains from one sample sequenced in a study of blood T cell repertoires in COVID-19. This table comes from immunoSEQ multiplex PCR, and its TCRdb copy is limited to in-frame clones, with some not included. Counted here are over 200,000 clones, roughly 85% occurring once; the ten biggest clones make up 2.6%. Sequences were obtained from peripheral blood. These receptor sequences come from a woman in her 70s with active or convalescent COVID-19.

The rearrangement links TRBV7-9 to TRBJ2-3, with D possibly matching TRBD1 (6 bases). Trimming shortened V by 1 base and J by 2 bases, and 10 bases separated the two germline ends. CDR1 is SEHNR and CDR2 is FQNEAQ in the germline V gene (reference sequence). This CDR3 spans 15 amino acids. CDR3 bases: TGTGCCAGCAGCTTAGTTCAGGGGCCCACAGATACGCAGTATTTT. It codes for CASSLVQGPTDTQYF.

This sequence joins TRBV2 and TRBJ2-5, with TRBD1 identical over 7 bases. In germline, CDR1 is SNHLY, CDR2 FYNNEI. The length of the CDR3 is 15 residues. V lost 2 bases to trimming and J lost 1 base; unmatched junction nucleotides: 4. The CDR3 DNA reads TGTGCCAGCAGTGAATCAACAGGGGTCCAAGAGACCCAGTACTTC. Its translation: CASSESTGVQETQYF.

V is TRBV27 and J is TRBJ2-7, with 8 bases that match TRBD1. Germline V lookup: CDR1 MNHEY, CDR2 SMNVEV (reference sequence). The length of the CDR3 is 15 residues. With 3 bases clipped from V and 5 bases from J, the junction kept 9 bases outside the gene matches. The CDR3: CASSLDREKFNEQYF. The CDR3 nucleotides are TGTGCCAGCAGTTTGGACAGGGAAAAGTTTAACGAGCAGTACTTC.

This sequence joins TRBV10-1 and TRBJ2-3, with a possible D match to TRBD2 (7 bases). CDR3 length: 17 amino acids. V lost 10 bases, J lost 5 bases, and 28 bases lay in between. Germline CDR1 reads WNHNN; CDR2 reads SYGVQD (reference sequence). The CDR3 spells CAIKRLLGGDRRDTQYF. CDR3 bases: TGCGCCATCAAGAGACTCCTAGGGGGGGACCGCCGAGATACGCAGTATTTT.

The V and J genes are TRBV6-5 and TRBJ1-2, with 9 nucleotides matching TRBD1. In germline, CDR1 is MNHEY, CDR2 SVGAGI. There are 14 residues in the CDR3. V gave up 7 bases and J gave up 4 bases; unmatched junction bases: 7. CDR3 nucleotide sequence: TGTGCCAGCACAAGGGGGACAGGGCGCTATGGCTACACCTTC. Its translation: CASTRGTGRYGYTF.

This rearrangement joins TRBV7-6 to TRBJ1-1; 9 bases align to TRBD1. This CDR3 has 14 residues. CDR1 is SGHVS and CDR2 is FNYEAQ in the germline V gene. As DNA, the CDR3 is TGTGCTATCGGACAGGGGCAAGGGAACACTGAAGCTTTCTTT. Protein: CAIGQGQGNTEAFF.

The chain has TRBV19 and TRBJ1-4, with 9 bases lining up with TRBD1. The CDR3 sequence is 16 residues long. CDR1 and CDR2 from the germline V gene are LNHDA and SQIVND (reference sequence). The ends lost 4 bases at V and 0 bases at J; junction bases unmatched: 3. CDR3 sequence: CASSTGTGPTNEKLFF. The CDR3 DNA sequence: TGTGCCAGTAGTACTGGGACAGGGCCAACTAATGAAAAACTGTTTTTT.

The V gene is TRBV27, the J gene TRBJ2-1; 13 nucleotides match TRBD2. With 6 bases clipped from V and 6 bases from J, the junction kept 5 bases outside the gene matches. Germline V gives CDR1 MNHEY, CDR2 SMNVEV (reference sequence). The CDR3 contains 15 residues. For the CDR3, the DNA is TGTGCCAGCAGCTACGGGACTAGCGGGGTCAATGAGCAGTTCTTC. The encoded protein is CASSYGTSGVNEQFF.

The CDR3 DNA follows: TGTGCCAGCAGCCATTGGACAGGGAGTGATCGCTACACCTTC. Translating gives CASSHWTGSDRYTF. The chain carries TRBV3-1 (or the pseudogene TRBV3-2) and TRBJ1-2; 8 bases map to TRBD1. After removal of 3 bases from V and 9 bases from J, the junction contained 9 bases not matched to a gene. The CDR3 extends over 14 amino acids. Germline V gives CDR1 LGHDT, CDR2 YNNKEL (reference sequence).

This sequence joins TRBV12-3 or TRBV12-4 and TRBJ1-1; D unclear. This CDR3 contains 12 residues. Trimming pared 7 bases from V and 2 bases from J, leaving 8 bases between. The DNA for the CDR3 is TGTGCCAGCACGAGAGGTAACACTGAAGCTTTCTTT. Amino acid sequence: CASTRGNTEAFF.

This chain joins TRBV6-1 and TRBJ2-7; 7 bases map to TRBD1. Germline V gene sequence: CDR1 MNHNS, CDR2 SASEGT. J was trimmed by 2 bases and V by 1 base; bases with no gene match: 2. The CDR3 has 14 amino acids. CDR3 residues: CASSEDRGPYEQYF. CDR3 DNA sequence: TGTGCCAGCAGTGAAGACAGGGGACCCTACGAGCAGTACTTC.

The rearrangement links TRBV6-5 to TRBJ1-2; 9 bases match TRBD1. This CDR3 is 13 amino acids long. V was pared by 6 bases and J by 7 bases, with 6 bases of the junction left unmatched. Germline V CDR1 and CDR2: MNHEY, SVGAGI. The DNA of the CDR3 is TGTGCCAGCAGCCGACAGGGGGGAAGTGGCTACACCTTC. Amino acids: CASSRQGGSGYTF.

This clone appeared once. CDR3 sequence (DNA): TGTGCCAGCAGCTTAGGACTAGCGGGATGGAATGAGCAGTTCTTC. Its protein product is CASSLGLAGWNEQFF. This chain uses TRBV11-2 with TRBJ2-1, with TRBD2 matching over 11 bases. The length of the CDR3 is 15 residues. Unmatched junction bases numbered 3, after V lost 1 base and J lost 7 bases. The V gene's germline CDR1 is SGHAT and CDR2 FQNNGV.

In its sample, this clone was seen a few times. Written as DNA, the CDR3 is TGTGCCAGCAGCTCCTTACGGGCTAGCAGGCGCTACGAGCAGTACTTC. Translation: CASSSLRASRRYEQYF. This chain joins TRBV11-2 and TRBJ2-7; D is possibly TRBD2 (5 bases). Trimming took off 4 bases at V and 3 bases at J, with 19 bases between the two ends. This CDR3 comprises 16 residues. Germline V gene lookup returns CDR1 SGHAT and CDR2 FQNNGV.

The V call is TRBV2, the J call TRBJ1-4; 8 positions agree with TRBD1. CDR3 length: 15 residues. Germline CDR1 and CDR2: SNHLY and FYNNEI. J was trimmed by 5 bases and V by 2 bases; bases with no gene match: 4. The CDR3 coding sequence is TGTGCCAGCAGTGAAAACAGGGGGGAAAATGAAAAACTGTTTTTT. Protein: CASSENRGENEKLFF.

The chain joins TRBV30 to TRBJ2-3; D might be TRBD2 (6 bases). This CDR3 is built from 16 residues. Germline loops: CDR1 GTSNPN, CDR2 SVGIG (reference sequence). V was shortened by 5 bases and J by 2 bases, with 20 bases between the two germline ends. CDR3 sequence: CAWWGPGLPYTDTQYF. DNA for the CDR3: TGTGCCTGGTGGGGACCGGGACTCCCCTACACAGATACGCAGTATTTT.

CDR3 DNA sequence: TGCGCCAGCAGCTTAGCGGGAGGGCCAACCTACGAGCAGTACTTC. Its protein is CASSLAGGPTYEQYF. The chain links TRBV5-1 to TRBJ2-7, with 10 nucleotides matching TRBD2. The CDR3 is made up of 15 amino acids. Trimming at V came to 2 bases and at J to 2 bases, leaving 4 bases not matched to a gene. Germline lookup yields CDR1 SGHRS and CDR2 YFSETQ. Using reference TRBV5-1 and TRBJ2-7 for the parts outside the CDR3, the full variable domain is KAGVTQTPRYLIKTRGQQVTLSCSPISGHRSVSWYQQTPGQGLQFLFEYFSETQRNKGNFPGRFSGRQFSNSRSEMNVSTLELGDSALYLCASSLAGGPTYEQYFGPGTRLTVT.

The V call is TRBV6-5, the J call TRBJ1-5, with TRBD1 identical over 7 bases. The germline V gene has CDR1 MNHEY and CDR2 SVGAGI. This CDR3 spans 12 amino acids. The V segment lost 6 bases and the J segment 9 bases; nucleotides outside the gene matches: 5. The CDR3 DNA is TGTGCCAGCAGGGAGACAGGGATGCCCCAGCATTTT. It encodes CASRETGMPQHF.

Only a few counts were recorded for this clone. The rearrangement joins TRBV5-1 to TRBJ1-1; D uncertain. The CDR3 covers 16 residues. CDR1 SGHRS and CDR2 YFSETQ come from the germline V gene. Trimming took off 0 bases at V and 5 bases at J, with 17 bases between the two ends. CDR3 DNA sequence: TGCGCCAGCAGCTTGGCCAGGATGGAGGGAGGGACTGAAGCTTTCTTT. Translated: CASSLARMEGGTEAFF.

The table lists this clone with a count of one. The chain links TRBV19 to TRBJ2-7; perhaps TRBD1 as D (6 bases). The CDR3 has 15 residues. V lost 5 bases and J 1 base, leaving 15 bases between the germline ends. Germline loops: CDR1 LNHDA, CDR2 SQIVND (reference sequence). The CDR3 DNA reads as TGTGCCAGTAGTCCCTCTGGGACACCTTCCTACGAGCAGTACTTC. This gives the protein CASSPSGTPSYEQYF.

A remark on this clone: Other nucleotide sequences from this sample produce the same CDR3. This chain links TRBV5-1 with TRBJ2-7; D might be TRBD2 (6 bases). This CDR3 is built from 14 residues. CDR1 and CDR2 (germline): SGHRS, YFSETQ. With 0 bases removed from V and 4 bases from J, the gap between germline ends came to 11 bases. CDR3 sequence (DNA): TGCGCCAGCAGCTTGGGGCAGGGAGGATACGAGCAGTACTTC. Translated, it gives CASSLGQGGYEQYF.